This TCR beta chain appears in the sequencing data of a study of cytomegalovirus exposure and HLA in healthy donors (TCRdb year 2017). Some background on the complete study: An earlier analysis of 587 of the donors reported approximately 260 Gb of sequence data and 90 million to 120 million unique TCR beta sequences obtained from some 200 million T cells. Donor age, sex, ethnicity and CMV serostatus were compiled together with the repertoire data. Among almost 400 genotyped donors of the cohort, an average of around 240,000 unique TCR beta nucleotide sequences were sequenced per donor, roughly 20% of them non-productive. In addition to the first cohort of roughly 700 subjects, a separate validation cohort of 120 different subjects was used. Of the roughly 400 genotyped donors, less than 85% were placed in the genetic ancestry cluster associated with self-reported Caucasian donors. Typing coverage varied by locus: 629-630 donors for A, B, C, DRB1 and DQB1; 500 to 550 for DQA1; over 600 for DPA1; more than 450 for DPB1. In the later analysis, no new phenotypic data were used to find candidate immune exposures; instead, reliance was placed on TCR beta sequences and their occurrence across donors. An early release that covered roughly 600 HLA-typed donors contained approximately 300 gigabases of sequencing data and about 93 million unique TCR sequences. In a later analysis, previously published TCR beta repertoires from several hundred donors were re-analyzed and high-resolution HLA genotyping was added so that TCR occurrence patterns could be studied. The study used immunosequencing to profile the T cell repertoires of about 670 subjects and linked those repertoires to cytomegalovirus serostatus. A later genetic analysis took genome-wide SNP genotypes for about 65% of the 666 donors and used that subset as a discovery cohort. Roughly 5 DR-DQ haplotypes were treated as single units for association and clustering because of strong linkage in the cohort. HLA typing included class I and class II loci at four-digit resolution. High-throughput TCR immunosequencing, statistical association of individual TCRs with disease status, and machine learning were combined to predict cytomegalovirus infection status. In an earlier analysis of 587 of the donors, high-throughput TCR beta sequencing was used to judge whether each TCR beta V gene segment behaved as functional or pseudogenic. Every repertoire in the discovery cohort had been generated on one and the same sequencing platform. The study was designed to test whether signatures of past pathogen exposure could be identified by cataloging public T cell receptors.

The cohort was made up of approximately 670 healthy bone marrow donors. All cohort members were sampled while nominally healthy, although unrecorded immune exposures were likely present. The donor was CMV seronegative and belonged to the group of over 300 seronegative cohort members. Every donor gave a peripheral blood sample, and the peripheral blood mononuclear cells from that sample were used for TCR beta sequencing. The Qiagen DNeasy Blood Extraction Kit was used to extract genomic DNA from the blood cell samples. The study at large found these results: When HLA alleles, especially DR and DQ, strongly co-occurred, attributing TCR associations to individual alleles was difficult. According to a later genetic analysis, donors in an Asian-associated ancestry cluster had fewer N-insertions in productive TCRs than the approximately 670-donor mean. In vitro tests confirmed that a few of the cytomegalovirus-associated TCR beta chains recognize cytomegalovirus antigens. For the cohort, immune exposure information was limited to CMV serostatus. Across donors, most TCR sequences were observed very rarely, whereas some public TCRs were present in many individuals. In a later analysis, the rate of TCR association differed among HLA loci, with DRB1 alleles having the most associated TCRs and HLA-C alleles having the fewest. A further reported finding was that TCR beta sequences accurately predicted the HLA-A and HLA-B alleles for most subjects in the first cohort. Sequencing depth was assumed to be roughly uniform across donors in the presence/absence analyses, though that assumption may not hold. Cytomegalovirus status was reported to be diagnosed by the classifier with high specificity and sensitivity in both the original and validation cohorts. The study listed 150 to 200 TCR beta chains as associated with cytomegalovirus. An association between a missense DCLRE1C variant and V-gene and J-gene trimming of TCR beta chains was found in a later genetic analysis and replicated in an independent cohort. According to a later analysis, most CMV-associated TCR beta chains appeared to be HLA-restricted, and the HLA associations seemed to be driven largely by CMV exposure. Because counts were too low, more than 15 rarely observed V segments, including chromosome 9 orphons, were left out of the earlier analysis of 500 to 750 of the donors. Specific HLA alleles were associated with 15,000 to 20,000 TCR beta sequences at a false discovery rate of 0.05 in a later analysis. Broadly in line with IMGT annotations, most TCR beta V segments showed up in productive rearrangements about 87% or about 30% of the time in an earlier analysis of under 700 of the donors. Only TCR beta chains were sequenced in this cohort, and the absence of alpha or paired-chain data limited detectable features. In a later analysis, HLA-associated TCR beta chains were found to be more clonally expanded and to have lower generation probabilities than equally common non-associated chains. Several of the top co-occurrence clusters appeared to be linked to parvovirus B19, influenza, CMV and Epstein-Barr virus, according to a later analysis. Because the 87-base-pair reads could not distinguish some IMGT-functional V segments, including TRBV6-2 and TRBV6-3, those segments were excluded. Linkage disequilibrium might explain the correlated functional status among segregating V segments, but an unknown experimental factor could not be excluded. The sequencing pipeline was judged likely to have produced a cluster of highly shared sequence variants as a technical artifact. The authors suggested that the approach could potentially be generalized to other disease states and immunological phenotypes. Because HLA typing was unavailable for some donors at each locus, only the typed subset was used in association tests.

To prepare the library, the immunoSEQ multiplex PCR assay was applied. For the multiplex PCR, a mixture combining 60 forward primers for TCR Vbeta segments and 13 reverse primers for TCR Jbeta segments was used. The CDR3 region of rearranged TCR beta genes was amplified from genomic DNA with a multiplex PCR assay. The amplified TCR beta libraries were sequenced on the Illumina HiSeq System as 87-base-pair reads. Regarding the original processing steps: A later analysis tallied tens of millions of unique TCR beta chains across the approximately 670 repertoires, and about 12 million of those chains were shared by two or more donors. Raw reads were error-corrected and collapsed into unique sequences by a nearest-neighbor algorithm in which closely related sequences were merged to remove PCR and sequencing errors. V, D and J gene segments were assigned by aligning CDR3 sequences to IMGT reference sequences. Each retained sequence needed at least a six-nucleotide match to both a V gene segment and a J gene segment. A rearrangement was called productive if the CDR3 had no stop codons and remained in frame with V and J, and every other rearrangement was called non-productive. CDR3 was defined by IMGT convention, running from the second conserved V-encoded cysteine to the conserved J-encoded phenylalanine. The earlier analysis of about 570 of the donors excluded any sequence lacking an unambiguous match to a single V gene segment. In an earlier analysis of more than 500 of the donors, a V segment was called functional when productive rearrangements were above 56.7%, and segregating when the standard deviation between donors exceeded 5%. To diagnose cytomegalovirus status from the catalog of TCR beta chain sequences, a statistical classification framework was built. In a later analysis, V and J genes were assigned by comparing TCR nucleotide sequences against IMGT/GENE-DB human TR gene sequences. Using the TCRdist pipeline, a later analysis assigned CDR3 sequences along with most-parsimonious VDJ recombination scenarios. A later analysis defined each TCR beta chain by its CDR3 amino acid sequence plus V-gene family, and excluded reads lacking a unique V-gene family. A later analysis removed roughly 590 highly shared, low-generation-probability nucleotide sequences to deal with suspected cross-contamination and a sequencing artifact. In a later analysis, a clonal expansion index for each public chain was calculated from normalized within-repertoire ranks of inferred template counts. In a later analysis, generation probabilities were computed using a VDJ recombination model fitted to out-of-frame rearrangements, and the results were checked against IGoR. A later analysis scored TCR-TCR, TCR-HLA and TCR-CMV co-occurrence with hypergeometric tests, applying a repertoire-size bias correction to TCR pairs. A later analysis estimated false discovery rates by permuting HLA or CMV assignments 20 times. A later analysis grouped co-occurring TCRs with DBSCAN, adding TCRdist sequence similarity when clustering within HLA-allele-positive subsets. For co-occurrence clustering, repertoires with fewer than 30,000 or more than 120,000 public chains were excluded, along with five or six repertoires with anomalous nucleotide sharing. In TCRdb, the immuneACCESS table is reduced to in-frame sequences with V and J assigned. These tables do not hold every clone; where another copy was compared, an unresolved V gene accounts for under half, and the others remain unexplained. V and J calls and clone size are as listed in that table; D and trimming were resolved from the DNA. This sample's listing comprises about 110,000 clones. The biggest ten clones account for about 0.58% of the sample.

A remark on this clone: Its antigen is unknown.

CDR1 MGHDK and CDR2 SYGVNS are derived from the germline V gene. The junction shows trimming of 4 bases on V and 2 bases on J, plus 13 bases between the germline ends. Inclusive of the bounding cysteine and phenylalanine, the CDR3 is 15 residues long. Just the 45-base CDR3 DNA is kept, in frame starting at base 1. The rearranged chain carries TRBV25-1 and TRBJ2-3; matching of 5 bases hints at TRBD1 as the D gene. The clonotype comes from a man aged 50-60 years in good health and CMV-seronegative. Material: PBMCs. The CDR3: CASSATDTYTDTQYF. The DNA sequence is TGTGCCAGCAGTGCTACGGACACCTACACAGATACGCAGTATTTT.